Shown below are 32 T cell receptor beta chains from a single sample sequenced in a study of blood T cell repertoires in COVID-19. Generated by immunoSEQ multiplex PCR, the TCRdb table keeps only in-frame clones and is missing some. The repertoire holds about 230,000 clones, 75% to 85% seen once, with less than 8% in the top ten. Sequencing was carried out using peripheral blood. The receptors here all came from a woman aged 45 to 65 with acute or convalescent COVID-19.

This rearrangement joins TRBV5-6 to TRBJ2-2, with D maybe TRBD1 (6 bases). The CDR3 contains 15 residues. The germline V gene encodes CDR1 SGHDT and CDR2 YYEEEE. V was trimmed by 0 bases and J by 5 bases, leaving 11 bases between them. In nucleotides, the CDR3 is TGTGCCAGCAGCTTGGCCAGGGGCGCTACCGGGGAGCTGTTTTTT. Translated, it gives CASSLARGATGELFF.

The chain carries TRBV28 and TRBJ2-5; possibly TRBD2 for D (6 bases). This CDR3 contains 15 residues. With 8 bases removed from V and 8 bases from J, the gap between germline ends came to 24 bases. Germline CDR1 is MDHEN and CDR2 is SYDVKM. CDR3 bases: TGTGCCAGCTGCGTCGGAGGGATAGAAGTAAGAACCCAGTACTTC. This gives the protein CASCVGGIEVRTQYF.

This clone was seen more than once but under ten times. The chain links TRBV28 to TRBJ1-2; maybe TRBD1 (6 bases). Germline CDR1 and CDR2: MDHEN and SYDVKM. The CDR3 is made up of 13 amino acids. Trimming took off 3 bases at V and 2 bases at J, with 7 bases between the two ends. As DNA, the CDR3 is TGTGCCAGCAGTTTCGGACAGAACTATGGCTACACCTTC. This sequence encodes CASSFGQNYGYTF.

The rearrangement uses TRBV29-1 and TRBJ1-3; 7 nucleotides agree with TRBD1. The CDR3 sequence is 14 residues long. The V segment lost 4 bases and the J segment 0 bases; nucleotides outside the gene matches: 3. Per germline, CDR1 SQVTM and CDR2 ANQGSEA. The CDR3 region has the DNA TGCAGCGTTGCTGACAGGGCCTCTGGAAACACCATATATTTT. Amino acid sequence: CSVADRASGNTIYF. The full variable domain, its missing parts supplied by reference TRBV29-1 and TRBJ1-3, is SAVISQKPSRDICQRGTSLTIQCQVDSQVTMMFWYRQQPGQSLTLIATANQGSEATYESGFVIDKFPISRPNLTFSTLTVSNMSPEDSSIYLCSVADRASGNTIYFGEGSWLTVV.

V usage is TRBV2 and J usage is TRBJ2-3; 10 bases are shared with TRBD2. Per germline, CDR1 SNHLY and CDR2 FYNNEI. This CDR3 has 15 residues. The V segment lost 10 bases and the J segment 3 bases; nucleotides outside the gene matches: 10. The CDR3 DNA reads TGTGCCACCCCATTCGCACTAGCGGGAACAGATACGCAGTATTTT. Its translation is CATPFALAGTDTQYF. The complete variable domain, with remaining parts taken from reference TRBV2 and TRBJ2-3, reads EPEVTQTPSHQVTQMGQEVILRCVPISNHLYFYWYRQILGQKVEFLVSFYNNEISEKSEIFDDQFSVERPDGSNFTLKIRSTKLEDSAMYFCATPFALAGTDTQYFGPGTRLTVL.

V and J are TRBV6-5 and TRBJ2-1; unclear D gene. Deletions cut 7 bases from V and 14 bases from J, with 18 bases between. This CDR3 is 12 amino acids long. Germline V gene lookup returns CDR1 MNHEY and CDR2 SVGAGI. DNA for the CDR3: TGTGCCAGCACGGCGAGGCCAGCCGAGGAGTTCTTC. This codes for CASTARPAEEFF.

The chain has TRBV3-1 (or the pseudogene TRBV3-2) and TRBJ2-3, with D possibly being TRBD2 (6 bases). The V gene's germline CDR1 is LGHDT and CDR2 YNNKEL (reference sequence). Trimming took 4 bases from V and 8 from J, leaving 7 bases between them. CDR3 size: 11 residues. CDR3 in DNA: TGTGCCAGCAGCCGGGGGGTTACGCAGTATTTT. Its translation is CASSRGVTQYF.

The chain carries TRBV6-2 or TRBV6-3 and TRBJ2-3; 9 bases align to TRBD2. The CDR3 sequence is 16 residues long. V shed 4 bases, J shed 2 bases, and the junction held 7 bases outside the gene matches. CDR1 and CDR2 from the germline V gene are MNHEY and SVGEGT. This CDR3 reads CASSWRSGGSTDTQYF. DNA for the CDR3: TGTGCCAGCAGTTGGAGAAGCGGGGGGTCCACAGATACGCAGTATTTT.

This clone was picked up one time. V usage is TRBV6-5 and J usage is TRBJ2-1; D remains ambiguous. Germline assignment: CDR1 MNHEY and CDR2 SVGAGI. The CDR3 covers 13 residues. The V gene lost 0 bases and the J gene lost 6 bases, with 6 bases spanning the gap. Written as DNA, the CDR3 is TGTGCCAGCAGTTACTCGACGGGCAATGAGCAGTTCTTC. Translation: CASSYSTGNEQFF.

This sequence joins TRBV9 and TRBJ2-1; 12 positions agree with TRBD2. Trimming at V came to 4 bases and at J to 8 bases, leaving 7 bases not matched to a gene. Germline V lookup: CDR1 SGDLS, CDR2 YYNGEE. The CDR3 covers 15 residues. The CDR3 DNA reads TGTGCCAGCAGCTCACGACTAGCGGGGGCTTATGAGCAGTTCTTC. Its translation is CASSSRLAGAYEQFF.

The chain links TRBV28 to TRBJ1-5; a weak D match, TRBD1 (5 bases). V lost 6 bases, J lost 2 bases, and 14 bases lay in between. This CDR3 is 15 amino acids long. Germline lookup yields CDR1 MDHEN and CDR2 SYDVKM. CDR3 sequence: CASSSGRKGNQPQHF. The DNA for the CDR3 is TGTGCCAGCAGCTCAGGGAGGAAGGGCAATCAGCCCCAGCATTTT.

V gene TRBV3-1 (or the pseudogene TRBV3-2) combines with J gene TRBJ1-1; tentatively, D is TRBD1 (6 bases). The CDR3 is made up of 12 amino acids. Germline V gives CDR1 LGHDT, CDR2 YNNKEL (reference sequence). V lost 6 bases and J lost 7, with 12 bases in between. This CDR3 is CASSFLQGEAFF. The CDR3 DNA follows: TGTGCCAGCAGTTTCCTACAGGGTGAAGCTTTCTTT.

This chain joins TRBV7-2 and TRBJ1-4; TRBD1 matches 8 bases. Germline V CDR1 and CDR2: SGHTA, FQGNSA. CDR3 size: 18 residues. V lost 1 base and J lost 5; bases outside the gene matches: 12. The CDR3: CASSLGPLQGVKNEKLFF. CDR3 bases: TGTGCCAGCAGCTTAGGTCCCCTACAGGGGGTGAAGAATGAAAAACTGTTTTTT.

The chain recombines TRBV27 with TRBJ1-1, with D maybe TRBD1 (5 bases). The CDR3 sequence is 15 residues long. The V gene's germline CDR1 is MNHEY and CDR2 SMNVEV (reference sequence). Trimming removed 1 base from V and 5 bases from J, with 14 bases in between. The CDR3 loop reads CASSLWAGVHTEAFF. The CDR3 nucleotides are TGTGCCAGCAGTTTATGGGCGGGGGTCCATACTGAAGCTTTCTTT.

This chain connects TRBV4-1 to TRBJ2-1; TRBD2 aligns across 7 bases. With 1 base clipped from V and 1 base from J, the junction kept 10 bases outside the gene matches. CDR3 length equals 18 residues. Germline V gene sequence: CDR1 MGHRA, CDR2 YSYEKL. The CDR3 DNA is TGCGCCAGCAGCCAAGGCCGGCCGGTAGCGGGTTCCTACAATGAGCAGTTCTTC. This translates into CASSQGRPVAGSYNEQFF.

This clone was detected a few times. J is TRBJ1-4 and V is TRBV2; 7 bases are a match to TRBD1. CDR3 length: 16 amino acids. After removal of 4 bases from V and 7 bases from J, the junction contained 12 bases not matched to a gene. Germline CDR1 is SNHLY and CDR2 is FYNNEI. The CDR3 reads CASSGRQGVRAEKLFF. The CDR3 DNA sequence: TGTGCCAGCAGTGGAAGGCAGGGGGTACGAGCTGAAAAACTGTTTTTT.

The chain carries TRBV19 and TRBJ1-2, with D possibly matching TRBD1 (5 bases). This CDR3 comprises 15 residues. CDR1 is LNHDA and CDR2 is SQIVND in the germline V gene (reference sequence). V gave up 2 bases and J gave up 4 bases, with 14 bases separating them. Here the CDR3 DNA reads TGTGCCAGTAGTATACCTCGACAGTCTGCCTATGGCTACACCTTC. Translated, it gives CASSIPRQSAYGYTF.

The genes are TRBV3-1 (or the pseudogene TRBV3-2) and TRBJ1-2; no firm D call. The V and J ends lost 7 bases and 8 bases respectively, with 8 bases between them. Germline loops: CDR1 LGHDT, CDR2 YNNKEL (reference sequence). The CDR3 runs 10 residues. Here the CDR3 reads CASKQAGYTF. Here the CDR3 DNA reads TGTGCCAGCAAGCAGGCGGGCTACACCTTC.

The chain couples TRBV5-1 to TRBJ2-3; TRBD1 matches 9 bases. V shed 8 bases and J 1 base; nucleotides not matched to a gene: 8. The germline V gene encodes CDR1 SGHRS and CDR2 YFSETQ. This CDR3 contains 15 residues. CDR3 residues: CASSLRDRGTDTQYF. In DNA form, the CDR3 reads TGCGCCAGTAGCCTCCGGGACAGGGGCACAGATACGCAGTATTTT.

This chain uses TRBV9 with TRBJ1-2; D ambiguous. This CDR3 spans 14 amino acids. Trimming took off 4 bases at V and 2 bases at J, with 12 bases between the two ends. The V gene's germline CDR1 is SGDLS and CDR2 YYNGEE. CDR3 bases: TGTGCCAGCAGCTCGGCCGGGTGGAACTATGGCTACACCTTC. Its translation is CASSSAGWNYGYTF.

V is TRBV2 and J is TRBJ1-4; D gene uncertain. The V gene's germline CDR1 is SNHLY and CDR2 FYNNEI. The CDR3 sequence is 15 residues long. Trimming took off 4 bases at V and 5 bases at J, with 14 bases between the two ends. The CDR3 DNA is TGTGCCAGCAGTGTGCGACTGCCACTAAATGAAAAACTGTTTTTT. Translating it yields CASSVRLPLNEKLFF.

The V call is TRBV6-5, the J call TRBJ1-6; 9 nucleotides match TRBD1. The CDR3 is 14 amino acids. CDR1 is MNHEY, CDR2 SVGAGI, per germline. Trimming took 6 bases from V and 7 from J; bases not matched to a gene: 4. CDR3 sequence: CASRGDRGNSPLHF. The CDR3 DNA is TGTGCCAGCAGGGGCGACAGGGGGAATTCACCCCTCCACTTT.

This clone has just a few counts. The J gene is TRBJ1-6, the V gene TRBV7-9, with D uncertain. Trimming took off 7 bases at V and 10 bases at J, with 17 bases between the two ends. There are 14 residues in the CDR3. Germline V lookup: CDR1 SEHNR, CDR2 FQNEAQ (reference sequence). CDR3 protein: CASISSRRGSPLHF. CDR3 nucleotide sequence: TGTGCCAGCATCTCGAGCAGGCGTGGATCACCCCTCCACTTT.

This clone was detected only once. The CDR3 bases are TGTGCCACCTCCCCCACGGTAGTCTACAATGAGCAGTTCTTC. It encodes CATSPTVVYNEQFF. This chain connects TRBV19 to TRBJ2-1; D remains unclear. This CDR3 has 14 residues. Germline lookup yields CDR1 LNHDA and CDR2 SQIVND (reference sequence). Trimming took 10 bases from V and 3 from J, leaving 16 bases between them.

The chain combines TRBV15 with TRBJ1-5; a weak D match, TRBD1 (6 bases). CDR1 LNHNV and CDR2 YYDKDF come from the germline V gene (reference sequence). The CDR3 sequence is 15 residues long. V was cut by 0 bases and J by 6 bases, with 12 bases left in between. The DNA for the CDR3 is TGTGCCACCAGCAGAGATCCGGGGGGCGGTCAGCCCCAGCATTTT. Amino acid sequence: CATSRDPGGGQPQHF.

The V gene is TRBV6-5, the J gene TRBJ2-2; D remains unclear. The germline gives CDR1 MNHEY, CDR2 SVGAGI. This CDR3 contains 13 residues. Trimming removed 4 bases from V and 5 bases from J, with 8 bases in between. In nucleotides, the CDR3 is TGTGCCAGCAGTTCTACTTCAACCGGGGAGCTGTTTTTT. This codes for CASSSTSTGELFF.

The chain uses TRBV30 and TRBJ1-6; possible D gene TRBD1, 5 bases. Trimming removed 7 bases at V and 5 bases at J, with 12 bases between. The length of the CDR3 is 13 residues. CDR1 is GTSNPN and CDR2 is SVGIG in the germline V gene (reference sequence). The CDR3 reads CASTDNDNSPLHF. In DNA, the CDR3 is TGTGCCTCAACGGACAACGATAATTCACCCCTCCACTTT. The complete variable domain, with remaining parts taken from reference TRBV30 and TRBJ1-6, reads SQTIHQWPATLVQPVGSPLSLECTVEGTSNPNLYWYRQAAGRGLQLLFYSVGIGQISSEVPQNLSASRPQDRQFILSSKKLLLSDSGFYLCASTDNDNSPLHFGNGTRLTVT.

The V call is TRBV10-3, the J call TRBJ2-3; TRBD2 is a possible D gene (6 bases). V was clipped by 11 bases and J by 2 bases, with 14 bases between them. Germline V gene lookup returns CDR1 ENHRY and CDR2 SYGVKD. This CDR3 spans 13 amino acids. DNA for the CDR3: TGTGCCTCTGGAGGGACCAACACAGATACGCAGTATTTT. Its translation: CASGGTNTDTQYF.

This chain links TRBV30 with TRBJ2-1; 11 positions agree with TRBD1. Germline V gives CDR1 GTSNPN, CDR2 SVGIG (reference sequence). The CDR3 is 16 residues long. After removal of 6 bases from V and 3 bases from J, the junction contained 10 bases not matched to a gene. In nucleotides, the CDR3 is TGTGCCTGTAGAGGGACAGGGGGTGTCATCTACAATGAGCAGTTCTTC. Protein product: CACRGTGGVIYNEQFF.

There are a few counts of this clone. J is TRBJ1-5 and V is TRBV30; 10 bases match TRBD1. The CDR3 loop spans 19 amino acids. Germline V gene sequence: CDR1 GTSNPN, CDR2 SVGIG (reference sequence). V was clipped by 3 bases and J by 2 bases; unmatched bases: 16. The CDR3 is CAWSSGTGVSGIGNQPQHF. The DNA of the CDR3 is TGTGCCTGGAGCTCCGGGACAGGGGTCAGTGGGATCGGCAATCAGCCCCAGCATTTT.

This sequence joins TRBV5-1 and TRBJ1-6, with 8 bases that match TRBD1. The CDR3 spans 15 residues. V lost 5 bases, J lost 5 bases, and 6 bases stayed unmatched. Germline V gives CDR1 SGHRS, CDR2 YFSETQ. For the CDR3, the DNA is TGCGCCAGCAGACTCGGGACAGGCAATAATTCACCCCTCCACTTT. It translates to CASRLGTGNNSPLHF.

The chain recombines TRBV19 with TRBJ1-2; 7 bases align to TRBD1. Germline values: CDR1 LNHDA, CDR2 SQIVND (reference sequence). V dropped 7 bases and J dropped 2; count of bases not matched to a gene: 1. This CDR3 contains 12 residues. In nucleotides, the CDR3 is TGTGCCAGTACGGGACAGAACTATGGCTACACCTTC. Amino acids: CASTGQNYGYTF.